The T cell receptor (beta chain) under discussion was sequenced for a study of pediatric ulcerative colitis. The assay was immunoSEQ multiplex PCR, and TCRdb's table has in-frame clones only and misses some. The data show about 64,000 clones, about 86% seen once. On this clone itself: Its antigen remains unidentified.

The CDR3 totals 16 residues. Trimming at V came to 2 bases and at J to 4 bases, leaving 5 bases not matched to a gene. Germline V gene data show CDR1 as MNHNY and CDR2 as SVGAGI (reference sequence). Regarding the study as a whole: Substantially fewer templates came from a couple of patients' blood samples. No controls had the two rectal clonotypes shared by ulcerative colitis patients. In rectum, acute severe colitis had expanded clones and less diversity. Blood-rectal clonal overlap within each person was significantly higher in ulcerative colitis patients than controls.

Sequencing was performed on blood. This TCR was sampled from a boy younger than 18 with severe ulcerative colitis. The V and J genes are TRBV6-6 and TRBJ2-2, with 9 nucleotides matching TRBD2. The CDR3 DNA reads TGTGCCAGCAGTTACGGGCTAGCGGGAATCACCGGGGAGCTGTTTTTT. Protein: CASSYGLAGITGELFF.